This T cell receptor (beta chain) was sequenced during a study of blood T cells in healthy people across ages. Then a second PCR, running roughly 7 to 11 cycles, was carried out with a sample-barcoded 5' primer and a J-beta primer mix. Tags on each cDNA molecule came from a template-switch adaptor with 12 random nucleotides. Via MiXCR, TCRdb re-called the 5' RACE reads, giving one row per CDR3 protein. The sample includes roughly 860,000 distinct CDR3 sequences, roughly 60% of them seen just once. Points from the study as a whole: When set beside aged donors, long-lived donors presented more naive CD4+ cells and higher diversity.

The CDR3 is 15 residues long. Trimming pared 3 bases from V and 6 bases from J, leaving 16 bases between. With regard to this clonotype: Its antigen is still unknown.

Sequenced material: blood. The clonotype originates from a young man in good health. V is TRBV12-3 or TRBV12-4 and J is TRBJ2-3; D not certain. The chain's CDR3 is CASSFKTLGPDTQYF. The DNA of the CDR3 is TGTGCCAGCAGTTTTAAGACTCTTGGACCGGATACGCAGTATTTT.